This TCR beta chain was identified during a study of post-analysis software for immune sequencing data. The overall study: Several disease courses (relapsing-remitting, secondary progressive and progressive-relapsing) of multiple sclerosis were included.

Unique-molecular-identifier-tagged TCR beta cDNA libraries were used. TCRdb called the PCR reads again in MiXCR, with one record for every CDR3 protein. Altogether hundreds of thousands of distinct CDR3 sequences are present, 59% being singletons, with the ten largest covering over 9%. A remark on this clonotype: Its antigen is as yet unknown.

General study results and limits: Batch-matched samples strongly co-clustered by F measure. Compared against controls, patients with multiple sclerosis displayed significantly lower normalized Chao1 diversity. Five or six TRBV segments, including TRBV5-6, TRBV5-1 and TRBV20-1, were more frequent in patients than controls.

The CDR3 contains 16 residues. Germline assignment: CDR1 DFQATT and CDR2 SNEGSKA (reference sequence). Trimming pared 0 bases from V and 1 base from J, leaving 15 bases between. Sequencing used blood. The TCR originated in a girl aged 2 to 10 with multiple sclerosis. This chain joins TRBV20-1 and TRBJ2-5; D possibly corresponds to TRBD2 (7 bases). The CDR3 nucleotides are TGCAGTGCTAGAGATCAAGGCGGGGGCCGCCAAGAGACCCAGTACTTC. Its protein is CSARDQGGGRQETQYF.